This T cell receptor (beta chain) was identified in a study of regulatory T cells in long-lasting Graves disease (dated by TCRdb to the early 2020s). Concerning the study at large: Patients with newly diagnosed Graves' disease had been on antithyroid drugs for under 3 months. Patients with persistent Graves' disease were compared with patients with newly diagnosed Graves' disease using TCR sequencing and RNA sequencing of peripheral blood. The study took place in China and was registered as a clinical trial. TCR sequencing covered around 13 persistent and some 20 newly diagnosed Graves' disease patients, around 33 samples in total.

Library preparation employed multiplex PCR. Sequencing was performed on an Illumina HiSeq 4000. TCR beta libraries were built with iRepertoire HTBI primers and Arm-PCR amplification of CDR3 regions. Before sequencing, the PCR products underwent gel purification. For the original study's pipeline: Gene usage analysis of CDR3 amino acid clonotypes used the roughly 60 TRBV and fewer than 15 TRBJ segments found across samples. Filtered high-quality paired reads were merged into contigs using COPE and FqMerger. Contigs were aligned with BLAST to IMGT TRBV, TRBD and TRBJ reference genes, and CDR3 was defined per IMGT. Clonotypes above 0.1% frequency were classified as highly expanded clones. Shannon entropy served as the measure of repertoire diversity, while the Gini coefficient captured V-J evenness. Public clonotypes were defined as clonotypes shared by more than one individual. TCRdb reworked the public reads: Q25 trimming with fastp, MiXCR clone assembly, productive beta chains retained. Identical CDR3 protein sequences are pooled into one entry, listed with their most common genes and DNA. These V and J calls derive from TCRdb rather than the authors' analysis. The sample profile shows around 230,000 distinct CDR3 sequences; 18% of them were found once. The ten most abundant clones make up approximately 20% of the sample.

This clonotype was detected a few times. No cognate antigen has been identified for it. No base-level quality is on record; no much larger clone is a single base apart. The CDR3 sequence holds 14 residues, the cysteine and phenylalanine included. The CDR3 DNA has 42 bases and is translated from base 1. Trimming removed 2 bases from V and 2 bases from J, leaving 6 bases between the germline ends. Summary of the overall study and its limitations: The study examined only peripheral blood because the primary lesion, thyroid tissue, could not be accessed. Lower TCR Shannon entropy and fewer highly expanded clones were observed in persistent Graves' disease patients than in newly diagnosed patients, which suggested clonal expansion. As a limitation, the authors acknowledged that the small sample size may reduce accuracy. Persistent disease showed preferential use of TRBV28, TRBJ1-2 and TRBJ2-5, whereas newly diagnosed disease favored TRBV20-1 and TRBJ2-1. Persistent patients shared more public clonotypes among themselves (around 3,000) than newly diagnosed patients did (roughly 910). Only the TCR beta chain was sequenced and analyzed.

This sample's time point label indicates: newly diagnosed GD, antithyroid drugs for less than 3 months. RNA was extracted from PBMCs in TRIzol for both TCR sequencing and RNA sequencing. Graves' disease was diagnosed according to American Thyroid Association guidelines. Recruitment of patients was carried out at an endocrinology department in Xi'an, China. Each patient gave roughly 8.4 milliliters of peripheral blood, collected in an EDTA anticoagulant tube. Ficoll Paque Plus density gradient separation was used to isolate PBMCs, and no additional T cell sorting was done. An Agilent 2100 Bioanalyzer and agarose gel were used to assess RNA quality, and a NanoDrop 2000 was used to measure RNA concentration.

The rearrangement combines TRBV12-3 or TRBV12-4 with TRBJ1-4; a confident D gene designation cannot be given. The sequence was collected from a female donor with Graves disease. This specimen was peripheral blood mononuclear cells (PBMCs), taken at new diagnosis, from a patient treated with antithyroid drugs. At the DNA level, the sequence is TGTGCCAGCAGTTTAATTGGGACTAATGAAAAACTGTTTTTT. This codes for CASSLIGTNEKLFF.